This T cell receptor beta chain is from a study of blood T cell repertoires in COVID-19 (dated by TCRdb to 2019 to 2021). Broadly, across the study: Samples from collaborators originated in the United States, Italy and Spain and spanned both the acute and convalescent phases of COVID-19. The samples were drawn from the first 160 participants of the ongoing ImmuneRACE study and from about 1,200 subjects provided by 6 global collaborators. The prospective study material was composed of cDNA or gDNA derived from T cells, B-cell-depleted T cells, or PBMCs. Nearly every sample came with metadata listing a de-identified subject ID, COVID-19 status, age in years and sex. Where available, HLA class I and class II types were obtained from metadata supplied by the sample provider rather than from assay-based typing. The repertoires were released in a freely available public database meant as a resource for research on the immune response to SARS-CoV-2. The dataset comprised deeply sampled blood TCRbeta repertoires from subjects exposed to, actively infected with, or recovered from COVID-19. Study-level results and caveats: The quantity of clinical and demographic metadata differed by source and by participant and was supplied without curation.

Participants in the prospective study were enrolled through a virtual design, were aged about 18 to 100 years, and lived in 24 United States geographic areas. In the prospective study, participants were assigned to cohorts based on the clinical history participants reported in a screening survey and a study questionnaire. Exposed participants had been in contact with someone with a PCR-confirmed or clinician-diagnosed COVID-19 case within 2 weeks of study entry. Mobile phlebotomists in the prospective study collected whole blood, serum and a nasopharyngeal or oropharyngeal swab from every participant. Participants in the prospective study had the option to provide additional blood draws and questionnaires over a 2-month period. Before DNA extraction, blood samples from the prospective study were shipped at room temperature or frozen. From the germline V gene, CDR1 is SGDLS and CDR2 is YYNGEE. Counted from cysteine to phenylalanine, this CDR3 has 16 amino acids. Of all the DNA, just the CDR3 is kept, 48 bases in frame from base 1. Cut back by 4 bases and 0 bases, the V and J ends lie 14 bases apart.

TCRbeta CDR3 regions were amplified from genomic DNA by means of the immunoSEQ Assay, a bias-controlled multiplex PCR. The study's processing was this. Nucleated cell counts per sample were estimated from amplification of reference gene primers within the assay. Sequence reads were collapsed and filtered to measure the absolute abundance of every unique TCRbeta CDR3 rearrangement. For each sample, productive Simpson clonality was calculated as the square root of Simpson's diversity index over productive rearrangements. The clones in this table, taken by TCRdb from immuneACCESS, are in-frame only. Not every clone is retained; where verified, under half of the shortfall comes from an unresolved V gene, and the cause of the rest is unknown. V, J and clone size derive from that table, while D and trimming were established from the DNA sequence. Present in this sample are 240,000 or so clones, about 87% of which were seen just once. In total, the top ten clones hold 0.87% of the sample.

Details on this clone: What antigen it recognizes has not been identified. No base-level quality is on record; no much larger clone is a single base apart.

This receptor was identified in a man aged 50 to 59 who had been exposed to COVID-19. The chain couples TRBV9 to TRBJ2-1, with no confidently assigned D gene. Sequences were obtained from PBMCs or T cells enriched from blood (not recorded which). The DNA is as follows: TGTGCCAGCAGCCCCCACTATGAGCTCTCCTACAATGAGCAGTTCTTC. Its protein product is CASSPHYELSYNEQFF.